This TCR beta chain is drawn from a study of blood T cell repertoires in COVID-19. This clone turned up a few times. In the original workflow: Reference gene primers were amplified, and this amplification served to estimate nucleated cell counts. Sequenced by immunoSEQ multiplex PCR; TCRdb stores in-frame clones only, minus some. The V and J calls and clone size were taken over from that table, and D and trimming were inferred from the DNA. Of 250,000 to 350,000 clones listed, 89% are singletons. This CDR3 spans 14 amino acids. The V gene lost 1 base and the J gene lost 7 bases, with 12 bases spanning the gap. The germline V gene encodes CDR1 SGHNT and CDR2 YYREEE (reference sequence).

The receptor's source is a woman in her fifties or sixties with acute or convalescent COVID-19. The rearrangement links TRBV5-4 to TRBJ1-3; D is perhaps TRBD1 (6 bases). Sequencing was performed on peripheral blood. CDR3 nucleotides: TGTGCCAGCAGCTTGCCGGGACAATCGAACACCATATATTTT. This codes for CASSLPGQSNTIYF.